This T cell receptor (beta chain) was profiled in a study of blood T cell repertoires in COVID-19. Study at large: Spain, Italy and the United States supplied samples that represented acute and convalescent COVID-19.

Germline V CDR1 and CDR2: MGHRA, YSYEKL. The CDR3 runs 15 residues. Trimming removed 0 bases at V and 2 bases at J, with 10 bases between. In the original workflow: Reference gene primer amplification gave nucleated cell count estimates. TCRdb keeps only in-frame clones here, not all; method: immunoSEQ multiplex PCR. The V and J calls and clone size come from that table; D and trimming were worked out from the DNA. The sample has about 140,000 clones; approximately 80% are singletons. The clonotype originates from a human donor in a cohort sampled during active COVID-19. J is TRBJ2-5 and V is TRBV4-1, with D possibly matching TRBD1 (5 bases). Sequences were obtained from peripheral blood. The CDR3 is CASSQDDSRQETQYF. The CDR3 DNA sequence: TGCGCCAGCAGCCAAGACGACAGCCGACAAGAGACCCAGTACTTC.